These T cell receptor beta chains were read from a single sample in a study of shared clonotypes between healthy human individuals. Repertoires were generated with immunoSEQ multiplex PCR, while TCRdb's copy carries only in-frame clones and drops some. The sample consists of some 2,400,000 clones, 90% to 96% of them appearing once. Sequenced input: naive CD4+ T cells sorted from blood. Receptor source: a man aged 18 to 30 in good health. Each CDR3 is given with its conserved first and last residue. The D gene is left open where the match is weak. The size entry is marked missing in some rows and otherwise reads once, few, many or a size class.

v_gene: TRBV9; d_gene: .; j_gene: TRBJ1-5; abundance: .; CDR3nt: TGTGCCAGCAGTTCAGGGGCTAATAGCAATCAGCCCCAGCATTTT; CDR3aa: CASSSGANSNQPQHF
v_gene: TRBV5-4; d_gene: TRBD2; j_gene: TRBJ2-7; abundance: .; CDR3nt: TGTGCCAGCAGCCCCCCAGGGCGGGAGTTCAACGAGCAGTACTTC; CDR3aa: CASSPPGREFNEQYF
v_gene: TRBV6-5; d_gene: TRBD1; j_gene: TRBJ1-2; abundance: .; CDR3nt: TGTGCCAGCATTCCGGGACAGGGGGGTGGCTACACCTTC; CDR3aa: CASIPGQGGGYTF
v_gene: TRBV7-9; d_gene: TRBD1; j_gene: TRBJ1-1; abundance: .; CDR3nt: TGTGCCAGCAGGGAACAGGGGGCAGTTGAAGCTTTCTTT; CDR3aa: CASREQGAVEAFF
v_gene: TRBV5-1; d_gene: .; j_gene: TRBJ1-2; abundance: .; CDR3nt: TGCGCCAGCAGCTTGGAGGCCAGAAACTATGGCTACACCTTC; CDR3aa: CASSLEARNYGYTF
v_gene: TRBV18; d_gene: .; j_gene: TRBJ2-3; abundance: few; CDR3nt: TGTGCCAGCTCACCGGACCAACCGAGCACAGATACGCAGTATTTT; CDR3aa: CASSPDQPSTDTQYF
v_gene: TRBV5-4; d_gene: TRBD2; j_gene: TRBJ2-3; abundance: once; CDR3nt: TGTGCCAGCAGCTTGGCCGCCAGGGAGGGTACGCAGTATTTT; CDR3aa: CASSLAAREGTQYF
v_gene: TRBV23-1; d_gene: .; j_gene: TRBJ2-1; abundance: .; CDR3nt: TGCGCCAGCAGTCAATATGGGGCGCGTGAGCAGTTCTTC; CDR3aa: CASSQYGAREQFF
v_gene: TRBV11-2; d_gene: TRBD1; j_gene: TRBJ2-7; abundance: .; CDR3nt: TGTGCCAGCAGCTCCCCTTGGGGACAGGGTAGAAACGAGCAGTACTTC; CDR3aa: CASSSPWGQGRNEQYF
v_gene: TRBV5-4; d_gene: .; j_gene: TRBJ2-7; abundance: .; CDR3nt: TGTGCCAGCAGCTTGGACCCGGGAGAGGCCTACGAGCAGTACTTC; CDR3aa: CASSLDPGEAYEQYF
v_gene: TRBV5-1; d_gene: TRBD2; j_gene: TRBJ2-5; abundance: once; CDR3nt: TGCGCCAGCAGCTTGGTACTAGCGGGAAGCCAAGAGACCCAGTACTTC; CDR3aa: CASSLVLAGSQETQYF
v_gene: TRBV11-3; d_gene: TRBD2; j_gene: TRBJ2-5; abundance: .; CDR3nt: TGTGCCAGCAGCTACGGACTAGCACCTCAAGAGACCCAGTACTTC; CDR3aa: CASSYGLAPQETQYF
v_gene: TRBV9; d_gene: TRBD2; j_gene: TRBJ2-3; abundance: .; CDR3nt: TGTGCCAGCAGCACCCGACCCACTAGCGGGGGGACCACAGATACGCAGTATTTT; CDR3aa: CASSTRPTSGGTTDTQYF
v_gene: TRBV5-1; d_gene: TRBD1; j_gene: TRBJ2-1; abundance: .; CDR3nt: TGCGCCAGCAGCTTGCGGACAGGGGGTAGCAATGAGCAGTTCTTC; CDR3aa: CASSLRTGGSNEQFF
v_gene: TRBV30; d_gene: .; j_gene: TRBJ1-5; abundance: .; CDR3nt: TGTGCCTGGAGTCCCCCCTGGGGGCTCGGACAGCCCCAGCATTTT; CDR3aa: CAWSPPWGLGQPQHF
v_gene: TRBV6-6; d_gene: .; j_gene: TRBJ2-7; abundance: .; CDR3nt: TGTGCCAGCAGTTTCGATTACGAGCAGTACTTC; CDR3aa: CASSFDYEQYF
v_gene: TRBV10-3; d_gene: TRBD2; j_gene: TRBJ2-1; abundance: .; CDR3nt: TGTGCCATCTCTAGCGGGACCTACAATGAGCAGTTCTTC; CDR3aa: CAISSGTYNEQFF
v_gene: TRBV5-8; d_gene: .; j_gene: TRBJ1-5; abundance: .; CDR3nt: TGTGCCAGCAGCTTGGAAAGATATAGCAATCAGCCCCAGCATTTT; CDR3aa: CASSLERYSNQPQHF
v_gene: TRBV28; d_gene: .; j_gene: TRBJ2-1; abundance: .; CDR3nt: TGTGCCAGCAGTTTATACGGACAGTCCAGCTCCTACAATGAGCAGTTCTTC; CDR3aa: CASSLYGQSSSYNEQFF
v_gene: TRBV5-1; d_gene: .; j_gene: TRBJ2-5; abundance: .; CDR3nt: TGCGCCAGCAGCCTTCTGGGAATGGAGACCCAGTACTTC; CDR3aa: CASSLLGMETQYF
v_gene: TRBV7-2; d_gene: .; j_gene: TRBJ2-1; abundance: .; CDR3nt: TGTGCCAGCAGCCAACCACAGGGCTCCTACAATGAGCAGTTCTTC; CDR3aa: CASSQPQGSYNEQFF
v_gene: TRBV29-1; d_gene: .; j_gene: TRBJ1-2; abundance: .; CDR3nt: TGCAGCGGCGGATCGGGTTCTAACTATGGCTACACCTTC; CDR3aa: CSGGSGSNYGYTF
v_gene: TRBV7-9; d_gene: .; j_gene: TRBJ1-5; abundance: .; CDR3nt: TGTGCCAGCAGCTTAGCTGGAGGGGGAGGGGGACAGCCCCAGCATTTT; CDR3aa: CASSLAGGGGGQPQHF
v_gene: TRBV9; d_gene: .; j_gene: TRBJ1-6; abundance: .; CDR3nt: TGTGCCAGCAGCGCTCTTCAGGGTGGCTATAATTCACCCCTCCACTTT; CDR3aa: CASSALQGGYNSPLHF
v_gene: TRBV19; d_gene: TRBD2; j_gene: TRBJ2-3; abundance: .; CDR3nt: TGTGCCAGTAAAACTAGCGGATTGACAGATACGCAGTATTTT; CDR3aa: CASKTSGLTDTQYF
v_gene: TRBV5-1; d_gene: .; j_gene: TRBJ2-7; abundance: .; CDR3nt: TGCGCCAGCAGCTTGGAGGGCTACTACGAGCAGTACTTC; CDR3aa: CASSLEGYYEQYF
v_gene: TRBV29-1; d_gene: .; j_gene: TRBJ1-1; abundance: .; CDR3nt: TGCAGCGTTGAAGAAGTGCTGAACACTGAAGCTTTCTTT; CDR3aa: CSVEEVLNTEAFF
v_gene: TRBV10-2; d_gene: TRBD1; j_gene: TRBJ1-2; abundance: .; CDR3nt: TGCGCCACCGAACCGACAGGGCGCTATGGCTACACCTTC; CDR3aa: CATEPTGRYGYTF
v_gene: TRBV6-1; d_gene: .; j_gene: TRBJ1-4; abundance: .; CDR3nt: TGTGCCACGAAACCGGTTTGGAGTAATGAAAAACTGTTTTTT; CDR3aa: CATKPVWSNEKLFF
v_gene: TRBV6-5; d_gene: TRBD1; j_gene: TRBJ2-7; abundance: .; CDR3nt: TGTGCCAGCAGTTACTCGACAATAGACAGGGTGGGCGAGCAGTACTTC; CDR3aa: CASSYSTIDRVGEQYF
v_gene: TRBV5-4; d_gene: TRBD2; j_gene: TRBJ2-2; abundance: .; CDR3nt: TGTGCCAGCAGCTTTAGCGGGAGGACGCGGGCCGGGGAGCTGTTTTTT; CDR3aa: CASSFSGRTRAGELFF
v_gene: TRBV5-1; d_gene: .; j_gene: TRBJ2-1; abundance: .; CDR3nt: TGCGCCAGCAGCTTGGGCCGGGGAACCATCTACAATGAGCAGTTCTTC; CDR3aa: CASSLGRGTIYNEQFF
v_gene: TRBV9; d_gene: TRBD1; j_gene: TRBJ1-2; abundance: few; CDR3nt: TGTGCCAGCAGCGTCGACAGGGAAGGCTACACCTTC; CDR3aa: CASSVDREGYTF
v_gene: TRBV5-1; d_gene: TRBD1; j_gene: TRBJ2-5; abundance: .; CDR3nt: TGCGCCAGCAGCTTGGTACAGGGGATCCAAGAGACCCAGTACTTC; CDR3aa: CASSLVQGIQETQYF
v_gene: TRBV7-2; d_gene: TRBD2; j_gene: TRBJ2-7; abundance: .; CDR3nt: TGTGCCAGCAGCCCACTAGCGGGGAGGGGCTACGAGCAGTACTTC; CDR3aa: CASSPLAGRGYEQYF
v_gene: TRBV11-3; d_gene: TRBD1; j_gene: TRBJ2-7; abundance: .; CDR3nt: TGTGCCAGCAGCTCTGTAGACAGGGAGCCCTACGAGCAGTACTTC; CDR3aa: CASSSVDREPYEQYF
v_gene: TRBV30; d_gene: .; j_gene: TRBJ1-4; abundance: .; CDR3nt: TGTGCCTGGAGTCCGCGGAGGGGGGGAAGGGAAAAACTGTTTTTT; CDR3aa: CAWSPRRGGREKLFF
v_gene: TRBV7-2; d_gene: .; j_gene: TRBJ2-2; abundance: .; CDR3nt: TGTGCCAGCAGCTTAGCGGGGTCCACCGGGGAGCTGTTTTTT; CDR3aa: CASSLAGSTGELFF
v_gene: TRBV19; d_gene: TRBD1; j_gene: TRBJ2-7; abundance: .; CDR3nt: TGTGCCACGGCCCAGGGGGCGAGGTACGAGCAGTACTTC; CDR3aa: CATAQGARYEQYF
v_gene: TRBV30; d_gene: TRBD2; j_gene: TRBJ2-3; abundance: .; CDR3nt: TGTGCCTGGAGCAACATAGCGGGGAACACAGATACGCAGTATTTT; CDR3aa: CAWSNIAGNTDTQYF
v_gene: TRBV30; d_gene: .; j_gene: TRBJ1-1; abundance: .; CDR3nt: TGTGCCTGGAGTGTACGTCGGGGGACGGGCACTGAAGCTTTCTTT; CDR3aa: CAWSVRRGTGTEAFF
v_gene: TRBV30; d_gene: TRBD2; j_gene: TRBJ2-6; abundance: .; CDR3nt: TGTGCCTGGAAGGCGGGAGCTGGGGCCAACGTCCTGACTTTC; CDR3aa: CAWKAGAGANVLTF
v_gene: TRBV6-5; d_gene: TRBD1; j_gene: TRBJ1-5; abundance: .; CDR3nt: TGTGCCAGCAGTTTGGGACAGGAGCCCTATCAGCCCCAGCATTTT; CDR3aa: CASSLGQEPYQPQHF
v_gene: TRBV6-5; d_gene: .; j_gene: TRBJ1-1; abundance: .; CDR3nt: TGTGCCAGCAGTTCACTGCGTGCTTTCTTT; CDR3aa: CASSSLRAFF
v_gene: TRBV29-1; d_gene: .; j_gene: TRBJ1-1; abundance: .; CDR3nt: TGCAGCGCGAAATCCGGGACGCTGAACACTGAAGCTTTCTTT; CDR3aa: CSAKSGTLNTEAFF
v_gene: TRBV4-3; d_gene: .; j_gene: TRBJ2-5; abundance: .; CDR3nt: TGCGCCAGCGGGTCACAGGGGGGGGAGACCCAGTACTTC; CDR3aa: CASGSQGGETQYF
v_gene: TRBV18; d_gene: TRBD1; j_gene: TRBJ1-6; abundance: .; CDR3nt: TGTGCCAGCTCACCGACAGGGGGCCCGGTGGGTTCACCCCTCCACTTT; CDR3aa: CASSPTGGPVGSPLHF
v_gene: TRBV29-1; d_gene: TRBD1; j_gene: TRBJ2-2; abundance: .; CDR3nt: TGCAGCGTTCAATGGGACAGATCAACCGGGGAGCTGTTTTTT; CDR3aa: CSVQWDRSTGELFF
v_gene: TRBV7-6; d_gene: TRBD2; j_gene: TRBJ2-7; abundance: .; CDR3nt: TGTGCCAGCAGCTTAGGAGCTAGCGGGGGAACCTACGAGCAGTACTTC; CDR3aa: CASSLGASGGTYEQYF
v_gene: TRBV6-5; d_gene: TRBD2; j_gene: TRBJ2-3; abundance: .; CDR3nt: TGTGCCAGCAGTTACTCTAGCGGGGGGAACACAGATACGCAGTATTTT; CDR3aa: CASSYSSGGNTDTQYF
v_gene: TRBV11-3; d_gene: .; j_gene: TRBJ2-7; abundance: .; CDR3nt: TGTGCCAGCAGCTTAGGACTAAACCACGAGCAGTACTTC; CDR3aa: CASSLGLNHEQYF